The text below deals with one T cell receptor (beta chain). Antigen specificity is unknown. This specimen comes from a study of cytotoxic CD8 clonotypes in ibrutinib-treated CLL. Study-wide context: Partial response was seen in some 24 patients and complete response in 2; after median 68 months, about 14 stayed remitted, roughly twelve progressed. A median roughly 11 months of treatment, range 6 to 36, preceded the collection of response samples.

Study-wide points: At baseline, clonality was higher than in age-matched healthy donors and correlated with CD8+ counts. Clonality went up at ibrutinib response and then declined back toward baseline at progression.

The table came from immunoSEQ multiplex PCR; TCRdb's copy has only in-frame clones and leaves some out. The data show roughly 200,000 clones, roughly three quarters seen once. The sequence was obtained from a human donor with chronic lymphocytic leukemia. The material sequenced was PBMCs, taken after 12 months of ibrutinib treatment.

CDR3 region: CASSTGDRYSPLHF. CDR3 DNA: TGTGCCAGTAGTACGGGGGACAGATATTCACCCCTCCACTTT. The chain employs TRBV19 and TRBJ1-6; 7 bases map to TRBD1. The junction had 5 bases not matched to a gene; V was cut back by 4 bases and J by 8 bases. CDR1 is LNHDA and CDR2 is SQIVND in the germline V gene (reference sequence). The CDR3 runs 14 residues.